The 23 T cell receptor beta chains in this list originate from one sample, sequenced in a study of cytomegalovirus exposure and HLA in healthy donors. TCRdb's table, derived via immunoSEQ multiplex PCR, lists solely in-frame clones and lacks some. The data contain some 45,000 clones, approximately 95% of them singletons. The sequencing input was PBMCs. These receptors all stem from a woman aged 18-30 years in good health and CMV-seropositive.

The V call is TRBV27, the J call TRBJ2-4, with 8 positions matching TRBD2. The CDR3 is made up of 13 amino acids. The V gene's germline CDR1 is MNHEY and CDR2 SMNVEV (reference sequence). V trimming: 3 bases; J trimming: 6 bases; junction bases outside the gene matches: 1. This chain's CDR3 is CASSLGLGNIQYF. The CDR3 nucleotides read TGTGCCAGCAGTTTGGGACTAGGAAACATTCAGTACTTC.

The chain combines TRBV10-2 with TRBJ2-7; 9 bases agree with TRBD2. J lost 2 bases, V lost 6 bases, and 5 bases had no gene match. CDR3 length equals 14 residues. Germline CDR1 WSHSY, CDR2 SAAADI. The CDR3 coding sequence is TGCGCCAGCAGGCAGCGGGAGGACCCCTACGAGCAGTACTTC. Translating gives CASRQREDPYEQYF.

J is TRBJ2-1 and V is TRBV27, with D possibly TRBD2 on 7 matching bases. Germline loops: CDR1 MNHEY, CDR2 SMNVEV (reference sequence). Trimming removed 5 bases from V and 2 bases from J, with 16 bases in between. This CDR3 has 16 residues. As DNA, the CDR3 is TGTGCCAGCAGTGCCGGCCGGGGGGCACCCTACAATGAGCAGTTCTTC. It specifies CASSAGRGAPYNEQFF.

Turning to this clone: The same CDR3 arises from other DNA sequences in this sample as well. The chain recombines TRBV30 with TRBJ1-1; D remains unclear. The CDR3 has 13 residues. V was trimmed by 0 bases and J by 1 base, leaving 6 bases between them. Germline V gives CDR1 GTSNPN, CDR2 SVGIG (reference sequence). The CDR3 sequence is CAWSVRGNTEAFF. The CDR3 DNA sequence: TGTGCCTGGAGTGTACGAGGGAACACTGAAGCTTTCTTT.

V usage is TRBV28 and J usage is TRBJ2-1, with TRBD1 matching 9 bases. Losses at the gene ends were 7 bases for V and 1 base for J; bases not matched to a gene: 8. The CDR3 is 16 amino acids. Germline V gene data show CDR1 as MDHEN and CDR2 as SYDVKM. For the CDR3, the DNA is TGTGCCAGCAATCCGAACAGGGGGCTTTCCTACAATGAGCAGTTCTTC. Translated: CASNPNRGLSYNEQFF.

The chain recombines TRBV4-3 with TRBJ2-1; unclear D gene. There are 16 residues in the CDR3. CDR1 and CDR2 (germline): LGHNA, YSLEER. V was pared by 1 base and J by 6 bases, with 16 bases between. The CDR3 is CASSQVVSGRFNEQFF. The CDR3, as DNA: TGCGCCAGCAGCCAAGTCGTTAGTGGCAGGTTCAATGAGCAGTTCTTC.

The CDR3 DNA reads as TGTGCCTGTTTCGGGGGGACTTCGAACACTGAAGCTTTCTTT. Amino acids: CACFGGTSNTEAFF. The rearrangement uses TRBV30 and TRBJ1-1; TRBD1 is a possible D gene (5 bases). CDR1 and CDR2 (germline): GTSNPN, SVGIG (reference sequence). V was trimmed by 6 bases and J by 1 base, leaving 15 bases between them. This CDR3 has 14 amino acids. The full variable domain, its missing parts supplied by reference TRBV30 and TRBJ1-1, is SQTIHQWPATLVQPVGSPLSLECTVEGTSNPNLYWYRQAAGRGLQLLFYSVGIGQISSEVPQNLSASRPQDRQFILSSKKLLLSDSGFYLCACFGGTSNTEAFFGQGTRLTVV.

The gene calls are TRBV10-2 and TRBJ2-2, with a possible D match to TRBD2 (5 bases). The CDR3 extends over 13 amino acids. The germline V and J ends were trimmed by 5 bases and 6 bases, with 10 bases remaining between them. Germline V gene data show CDR1 as WSHSY and CDR2 as SAAADI. CDR3 amino acids: CASSQLVSGELFF. The CDR3 DNA sequence: TGCGCCAGCAGTCAACTAGTATCCGGGGAGCTGTTTTTT.

The chain uses TRBV12-5 and TRBJ2-2; possibly TRBD2 for D (7 bases). The germline V gene has CDR1 LGHNT and CDR2 FRNRAP. V was clipped by 4 bases and J by 7 bases, with 13 bases between them. This CDR3 spans 14 amino acids. CDR3 residues: CASGWRGQGGELFF. CDR3 nucleotides: TGTGCTAGTGGTTGGCGGGGGCAGGGCGGGGAGCTGTTTTTT.

The chain links TRBV21-1 to TRBJ2-2; the table's D call of TRBD2 was not tested on the DNA. TRBV21-1 counts as a pseudogene. The CDR3 has 16 amino acids. For the CDR3, the DNA is TGTGCCAGCAGCAAAGAGGGCGGGAGGGCCCCCGGGGAGCTGTTTTTT. Translation: CASSKEGGRAPGELFF.

The V and J genes are TRBV5-6 and TRBJ2-3; tentatively, D is TRBD2 (6 bases). CDR3 length equals 15 residues. CDR1 SGHDT and CDR2 YYEEEE come from the germline V gene. Trimming removed 0 bases from V and 4 bases from J, with 12 bases in between. CDR3 protein: CASSLGGIGSDTQYF. DNA of the CDR3: TGTGCCAGCAGCTTGGGCGGGATAGGGTCAGATACGCAGTATTTT.

The V and J genes are TRBV6-1 and TRBJ2-5, with TRBD1 matching over 10 bases. Germline lookup yields CDR1 MNHNS and CDR2 SASEGT. V was pared by 4 bases and J by 3 bases, with 2 bases of the junction left unmatched. This CDR3 has 14 residues. Here the CDR3 DNA reads TGTGCCAGCAGTGCCGGGACAGGGGAAGAGACCCAGTACTTC. It specifies CASSAGTGEETQYF.

The J gene is TRBJ1-1, the V gene TRBV6-1, with 8 bases lining up with TRBD1. The V gene end was trimmed by 7 bases and the J gene end by 5 bases; junction bases not matched to a gene: 9. CDR1 and CDR2 (germline): MNHNS, SASEGT. CDR3 length: 14 amino acids. DNA of the CDR3: TGTGCCAGCATTTCCGGGACAGGTGGGACTGAAGCTTTCTTT. Its protein product is CASISGTGGTEAFF.

The V and J genes are TRBV6-4 and TRBJ2-1; D unclear. The CDR3 has 13 amino acids. Between the trimmed V and J ends, which lost 4 bases and 7 bases, there was a span of 11 bases. Germline CDR1 reads MRHNA; CDR2 reads SNTAGT. CDR3 DNA sequence: TGTGCCAGCAGTGCCTCTCCGGAGAATGAGCAGTTCTTC. It yields the protein CASSASPENEQFF.

This chain links TRBV6-5 with TRBJ2-7, with TRBD1 identical over 7 bases. The CDR3 is 13 amino acids. In germline, CDR1 is MNHEY, CDR2 SVGAGI. Trimming cost V 6 bases and J 5 bases; bases outside gene matches: 7. In nucleotides, the CDR3 is TGTGCCAGCAGCCCCCACAGGGGTGACGAGCAGTACTTC. It codes for CASSPHRGDEQYF.

The rearrangement joins TRBV9 to TRBJ2-1; TRBD2 matches at 7 bases. The CDR3 contains 13 residues. CDR1 is SGDLS, CDR2 YYNGEE, per germline. The ends lost 0 bases at V and 9 bases at J; junction bases unmatched: 3. CDR3 DNA sequence: TGTGCCAGCAGCGTAGGGGGGGGGAGTGAGCAGTTCTTC. Its protein product is CASSVGGGSEQFF.

This clone was seen just once. This chain uses TRBV28 with TRBJ2-1; 8 bases line up with TRBD2. Germline CDR1 is MDHEN and CDR2 is SYDVKM. V was pared by 5 bases and J by 10 bases, with 13 bases of the junction left unmatched. The CDR3 is 15 residues long. The CDR3: CASSPRAGVLGEQFF. The CDR3 bases are TGTGCCAGCAGTCCGAGAGCGGGAGTCTTGGGGGAGCAGTTCTTC. Full variable domain (remainder filled in from reference TRBV28 and TRBJ2-1): DVKVTQSSRYLVKRTGEKVFLECVQDMDHENMFWYRQDPGLGLRLIYFSYDVKMKEKGDIPEGYSVSREKKERFSLILESASTNQTSMYLCASSPRAGVLGEQFFGPGTRLTVL.

This clone was detected once. The gene calls are TRBV19 and TRBJ1-5; D remains ambiguous. This CDR3 comprises 15 residues. CDR1 is LNHDA, CDR2 SQIVND, per germline (reference sequence). V lost 5 bases to trimming and J lost 5 bases, with 16 bases between them. The CDR3 loop is CASSLQTGGHQPQHF. The CDR3 bases are TGTGCCAGTAGTCTACAGACCGGAGGCCATCAGCCCCAGCATTTT.

The genes are TRBV5-5 and TRBJ2-7; 11 nucleotides match TRBD2. The CDR3 contains 13 residues. Germline CDR1 reads SGHKS; CDR2 reads YYEKEE (reference sequence). V lost 2 bases and J lost 12; bases outside the gene matches: 7. This CDR3 is CASSFTSGRNPYF. As DNA, the CDR3 is TGTGCCAGCAGCTTTACTAGCGGGAGAAACCCGTACTTC.

Only one count was recorded for this clone. The chain joins TRBV30 to TRBJ1-4; no clear D gene. This CDR3 spans 13 amino acids. CDR1 and CDR2 (germline): GTSNPN, SVGIG (reference sequence). V lost 4 bases and J lost 0, with 6 bases in between. The CDR3, as DNA: TGTGCCTGGATGGGAGCAACTAATGAAAAACTGTTTTTT. Residues: CAWMGATNEKLFF.

This rearrangement joins TRBV6-4 to TRBJ2-6, with TRBD2 matching over 7 bases. The trim removed 0 bases at V and 1 base at J, leaving 0 bases unmatched. The CDR3 is 16 amino acids. Germline CDR1 MRHNA, CDR2 SNTAGT. The CDR3 sequence is CASSDSGGSGANVLTF. DNA for the CDR3: TGTGCCAGCAGTGACTCGGGAGGGTCTGGGGCCAACGTCCTGACTTTC.

In its sample, this clone was seen once. V is TRBV19 and J is TRBJ1-1, with D uncertain. V dropped 6 bases and J dropped 0 bases, with 8 bases sitting between them. CDR1 and CDR2 (germline): LNHDA, SQIVND (reference sequence). There are 13 residues in the CDR3. CDR3 in DNA: TGTGCCAGTAGGCGGGGAGTGAACACTGAAGCTTTCTTT. As protein: CASRRGVNTEAFF.

The gene calls are TRBV4-2 and TRBJ2-6; 9 nucleotides align to TRBD1. The V gene end was trimmed by 0 bases and the J gene end by 3 bases; junction bases not matched to a gene: 6. The V gene's germline CDR1 is LGHNA and CDR2 YNFKEQ. CDR3 length: 18 residues. This CDR3 is CASSQDRQGVGGANVLTF. The CDR3 nucleotides are TGTGCCAGCAGCCAAGATCGACAGGGGGTAGGTGGGGCCAACGTCCTGACTTTC.